Below, one TCR beta chain is given with its context. The antigen is not known. The sample originates from a study of T cell responses to AZD1222 COVID-19 vaccine. V shed 0 bases and J 5 bases; nucleotides not matched to a gene: 3. CDR1 is MNHEY and CDR2 is SVGAGI in the germline V gene. This CDR3 is built from 15 residues. Data came from immunoSEQ multiplex PCR; TCRdb stores just in-frame clones and leaves some out. The sample includes 110,000 or so clones, around nine tenths of them seen just once. The study, taken as a whole, reports: Reports indicate that nearly half of spike-specific TCRs are directed at unmutated variant regions. Just a handful of AZD1222 recipients were seropositive at baseline. Repertoire sampling was restricted to post-peak T cell response timepoints.

The sample here was peripheral blood, taken 28 days after the second AZD1222 dose. The sequence was collected from an adult who received the AZD1222 COVID-19 vaccine. The chain links TRBV6-5 to TRBJ1-5; 8 positions match TRBD1. The CDR3 region is CASSYSGTGDQPQHF. In DNA, the CDR3 is TGTGCCAGCAGTTACTCTGGGACAGGAGATCAGCCCCAGCATTTT.